The source of this TCR beta chain is a study of blood T cell repertoires in COVID-19. Study-level information: Acute and convalescent COVID-19 samples came from the United States, Italy and Spain.

Per the authors' pipeline: Reference gene primers were amplified, and this amplification served to estimate nucleated cell counts. Sequenced by immunoSEQ multiplex PCR; TCRdb stores in-frame clones only, minus some. From that table come the V and J calls and clone size; the DNA was used to work out D and trimming. The table has 250,000 or so clones, roughly 86% seen once. This CDR3 comprises 15 residues. The material sequenced was peripheral blood. The source is a man in his fifties or sixties with acute or convalescent COVID-19. The genes are TRBV21-1 and TRBJ1-5; the tabulated D call, TRBD1, remains unverified against the DNA. TRBV21-1 is marked as a pseudogene. The CDR3 coding sequence is TGTGCCAGCAGCAAGACAGTTCTAAGCAATCAGCCCCAGCATTTT. Translation: CASSKTVLSNQPQHF.